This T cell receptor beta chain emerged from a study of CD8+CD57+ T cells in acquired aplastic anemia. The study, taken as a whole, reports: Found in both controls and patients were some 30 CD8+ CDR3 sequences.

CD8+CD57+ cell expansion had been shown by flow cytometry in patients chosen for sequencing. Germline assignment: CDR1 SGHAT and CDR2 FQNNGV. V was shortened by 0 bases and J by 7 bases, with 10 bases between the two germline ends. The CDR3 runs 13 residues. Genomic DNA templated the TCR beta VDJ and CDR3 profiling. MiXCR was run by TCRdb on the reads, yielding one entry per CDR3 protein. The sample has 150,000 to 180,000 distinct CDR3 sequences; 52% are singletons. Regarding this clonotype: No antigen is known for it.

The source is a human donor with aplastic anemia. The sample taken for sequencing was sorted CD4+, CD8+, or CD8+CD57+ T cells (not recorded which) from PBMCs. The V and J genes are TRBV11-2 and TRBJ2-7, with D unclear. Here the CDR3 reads CASSLENPVEQYF. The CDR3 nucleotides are TGTGCCAGCAGCTTAGAAAACCCCGTGGAGCAGTACTTC.